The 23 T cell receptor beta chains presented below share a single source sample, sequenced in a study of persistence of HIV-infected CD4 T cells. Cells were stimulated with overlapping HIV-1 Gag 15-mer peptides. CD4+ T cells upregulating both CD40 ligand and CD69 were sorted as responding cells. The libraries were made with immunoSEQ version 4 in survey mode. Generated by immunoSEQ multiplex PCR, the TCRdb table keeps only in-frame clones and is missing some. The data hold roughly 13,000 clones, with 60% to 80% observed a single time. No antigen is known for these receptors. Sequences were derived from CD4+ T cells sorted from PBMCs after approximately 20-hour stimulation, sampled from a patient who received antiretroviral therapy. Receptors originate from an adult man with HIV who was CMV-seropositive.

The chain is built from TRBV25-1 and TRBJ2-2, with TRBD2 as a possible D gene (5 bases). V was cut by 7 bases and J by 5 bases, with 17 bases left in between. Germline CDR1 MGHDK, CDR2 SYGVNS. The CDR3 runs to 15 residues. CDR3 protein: CASKDSRKRTGELFF. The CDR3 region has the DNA TGTGCCAGCAAGGACTCTCGAAAGAGGACCGGGGAGCTGTTTTTT.

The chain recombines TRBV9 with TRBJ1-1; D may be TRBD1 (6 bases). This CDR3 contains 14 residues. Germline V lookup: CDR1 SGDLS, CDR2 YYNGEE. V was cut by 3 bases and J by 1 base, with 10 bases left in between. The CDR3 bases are TGTGCCAGCAGCGCCCTGACAGGGAACACTGAAGCTTTCTTT. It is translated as CASSALTGNTEAFF.

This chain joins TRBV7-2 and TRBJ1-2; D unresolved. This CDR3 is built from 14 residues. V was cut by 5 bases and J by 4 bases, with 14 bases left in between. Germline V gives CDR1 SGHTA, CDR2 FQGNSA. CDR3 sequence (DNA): TGTGCCAGCAGCGAAGTGGGCGCCTCCTATGGCTACACCTTC. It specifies CASSEVGASYGYTF.

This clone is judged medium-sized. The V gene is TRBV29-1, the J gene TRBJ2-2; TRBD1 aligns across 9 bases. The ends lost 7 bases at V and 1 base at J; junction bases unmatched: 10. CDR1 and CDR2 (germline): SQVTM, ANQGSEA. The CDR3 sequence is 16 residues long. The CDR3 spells CSASKDRGRNTGELFF. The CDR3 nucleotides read TGCAGCGCGAGCAAGGACAGGGGCCGGAACACCGGGGAGCTGTTTTTT.

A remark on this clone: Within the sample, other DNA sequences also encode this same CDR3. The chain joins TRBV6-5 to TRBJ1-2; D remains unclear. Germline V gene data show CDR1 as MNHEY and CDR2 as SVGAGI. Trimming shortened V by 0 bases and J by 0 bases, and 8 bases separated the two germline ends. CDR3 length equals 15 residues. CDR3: CASSYSNGANYGYTF. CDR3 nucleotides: TGTGCCAGCAGTTACTCGAACGGGGCTAACTATGGCTACACCTTC.

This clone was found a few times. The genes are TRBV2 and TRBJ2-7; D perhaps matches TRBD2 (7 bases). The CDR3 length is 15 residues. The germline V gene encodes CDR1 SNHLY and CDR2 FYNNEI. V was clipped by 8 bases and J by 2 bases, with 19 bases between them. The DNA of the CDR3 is TGTGCCAGCTCTGCAAGTGGAGGGGGGGCCTACGAGCAGTACTTC. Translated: CASSASGGGAYEQYF. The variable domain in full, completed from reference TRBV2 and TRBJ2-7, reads EPEVTQTPSHQVTQMGQEVILRCVPISNHLYFYWYRQILGQKVEFLVSFYNNEISEKSEIFDDQFSVERPDGSNFTLKIRSTKLEDSAMYFCASSASGGGAYEQYFGPGTRLTVT.

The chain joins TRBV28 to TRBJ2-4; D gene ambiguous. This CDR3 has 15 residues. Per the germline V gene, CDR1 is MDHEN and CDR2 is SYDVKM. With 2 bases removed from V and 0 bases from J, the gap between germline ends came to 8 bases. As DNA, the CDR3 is TGTGCCAGCAGTTTACATCAGACAGCCAAAAACATTCAGTACTTC. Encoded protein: CASSLHQTAKNIQYF.

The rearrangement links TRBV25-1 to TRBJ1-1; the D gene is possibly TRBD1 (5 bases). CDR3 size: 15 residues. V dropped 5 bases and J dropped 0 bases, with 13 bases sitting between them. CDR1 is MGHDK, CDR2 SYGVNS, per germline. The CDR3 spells CASSTPRGMNTEAFF. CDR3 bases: TGTGCCAGCAGTACCCCCCGGGGCATGAACACTGAAGCTTTCTTT. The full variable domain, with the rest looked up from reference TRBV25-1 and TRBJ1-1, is EADIYQTPRYLVIGTGKKITLECSQTMGHDKMYWYQQDPGMELHLIHYSYGVNSTEKGDLSSESTVSRIRTEHFPLTLESARPSHTSQYLCASSTPRGMNTEAFFGQGTRLTVV.

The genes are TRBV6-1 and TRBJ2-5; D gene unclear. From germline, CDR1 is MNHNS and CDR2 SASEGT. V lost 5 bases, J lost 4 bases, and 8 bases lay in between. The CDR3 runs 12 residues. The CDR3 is CASSQWIETQYF. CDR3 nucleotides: TGTGCCAGCAGTCAGTGGATAGAGACCCAGTACTTC.

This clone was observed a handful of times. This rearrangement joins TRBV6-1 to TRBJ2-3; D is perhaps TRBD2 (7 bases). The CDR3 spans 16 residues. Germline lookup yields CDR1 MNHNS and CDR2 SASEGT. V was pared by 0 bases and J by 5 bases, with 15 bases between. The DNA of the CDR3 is TGTGCCAGCAGTGAAGCTTGGGGGGGGCGGGGAGATACGCAGTATTTT. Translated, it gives CASSEAWGGRGDTQYF.

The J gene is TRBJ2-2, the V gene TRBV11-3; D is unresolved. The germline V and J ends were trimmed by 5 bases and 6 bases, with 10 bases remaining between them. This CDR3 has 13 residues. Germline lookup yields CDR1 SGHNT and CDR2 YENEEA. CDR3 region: CASSPKYSGELFF. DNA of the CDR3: TGTGCCAGCAGCCCGAAATACTCCGGGGAGCTGTTTTTT.

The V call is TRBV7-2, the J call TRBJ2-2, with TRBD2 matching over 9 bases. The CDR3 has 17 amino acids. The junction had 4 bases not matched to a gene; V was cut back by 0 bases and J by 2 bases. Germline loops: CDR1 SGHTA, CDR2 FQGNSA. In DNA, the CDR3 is TGTGCCAGCAGCTTAGCGAGCGGGAGGCCAAACACCGGGGAGCTGTTTTTT. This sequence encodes CASSLASGRPNTGELFF.

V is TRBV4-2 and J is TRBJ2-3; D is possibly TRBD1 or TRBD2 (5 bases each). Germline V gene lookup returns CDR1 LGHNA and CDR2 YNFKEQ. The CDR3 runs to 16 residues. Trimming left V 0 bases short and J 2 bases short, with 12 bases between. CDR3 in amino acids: CASSQDRGGPTDTQYF. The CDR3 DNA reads TGTGCCAGCAGCCAAGATCGGGGCGGGCCCACAGATACGCAGTATTTT.

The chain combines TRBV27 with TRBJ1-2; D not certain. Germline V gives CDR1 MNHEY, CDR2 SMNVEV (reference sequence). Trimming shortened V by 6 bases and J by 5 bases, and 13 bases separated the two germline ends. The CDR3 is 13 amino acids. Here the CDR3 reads CASSPGGIYGYTF. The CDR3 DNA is TGTGCCAGCAGCCCTGGCGGCATTTATGGCTACACCTTC.

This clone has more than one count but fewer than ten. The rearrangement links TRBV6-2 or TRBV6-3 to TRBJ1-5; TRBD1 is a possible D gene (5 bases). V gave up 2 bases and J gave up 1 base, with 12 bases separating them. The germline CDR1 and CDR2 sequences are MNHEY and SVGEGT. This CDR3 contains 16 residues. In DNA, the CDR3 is TGTGCCAGCAGTTACGGCTACAGGCTAAGCAATCAGCCCCAGCATTTT. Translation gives CASSYGYRLSNQPQHF.

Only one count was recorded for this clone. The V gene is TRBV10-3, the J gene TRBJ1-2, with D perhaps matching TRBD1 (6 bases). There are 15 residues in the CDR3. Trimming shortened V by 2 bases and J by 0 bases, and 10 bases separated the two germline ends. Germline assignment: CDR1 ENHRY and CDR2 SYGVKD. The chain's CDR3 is CAISEPGHPNYGYTF. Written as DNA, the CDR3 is TGTGCCATCAGTGAGCCGGGACACCCTAACTATGGCTACACCTTC.

DNA of the CDR3: TGTGCCAGCAGTTCCGCGAATACGCAGTATTTT. Translating it yields CASSSANTQYF. The genes are TRBV6-6 and TRBJ2-3, with D uncertain. Trimming removed 4 bases from V and 7 bases from J, with 6 bases in between. The CDR3 spans 11 residues. CDR1 and CDR2 (germline): MNHNY, SVGAGI (reference sequence).

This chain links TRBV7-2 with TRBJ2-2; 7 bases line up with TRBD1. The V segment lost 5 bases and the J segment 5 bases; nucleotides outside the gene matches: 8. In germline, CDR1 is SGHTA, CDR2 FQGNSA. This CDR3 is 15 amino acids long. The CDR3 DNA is TGTGCCAGCAGCCAGAAGACAGGGAGTACCGGGGAGCTGTTTTTT. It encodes CASSQKTGSTGELFF.

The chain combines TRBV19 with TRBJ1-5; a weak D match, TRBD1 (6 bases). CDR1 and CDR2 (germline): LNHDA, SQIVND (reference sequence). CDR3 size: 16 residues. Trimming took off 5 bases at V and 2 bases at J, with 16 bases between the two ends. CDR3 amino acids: CASSAQGYRGNQPQHF. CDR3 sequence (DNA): TGTGCCAGTAGTGCTCAGGGGTACCGGGGCAATCAGCCCCAGCATTTT.

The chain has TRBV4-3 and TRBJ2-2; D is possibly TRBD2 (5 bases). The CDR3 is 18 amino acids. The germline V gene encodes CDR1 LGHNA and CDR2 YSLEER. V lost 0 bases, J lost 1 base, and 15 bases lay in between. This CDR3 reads CASSQDLGKRLNTGELFF. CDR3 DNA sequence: TGCGCCAGCAGCCAAGATCTCGGCAAGCGGTTGAACACCGGGGAGCTGTTTTTT.

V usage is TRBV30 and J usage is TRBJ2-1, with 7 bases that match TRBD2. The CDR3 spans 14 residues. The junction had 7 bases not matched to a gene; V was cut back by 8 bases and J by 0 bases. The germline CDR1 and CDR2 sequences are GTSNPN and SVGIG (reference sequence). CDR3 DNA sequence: TGTGCCCGGGGGACTAAAAGCTCCTACAATGAGCAGTTCTTC. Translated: CARGTKSSYNEQFF.

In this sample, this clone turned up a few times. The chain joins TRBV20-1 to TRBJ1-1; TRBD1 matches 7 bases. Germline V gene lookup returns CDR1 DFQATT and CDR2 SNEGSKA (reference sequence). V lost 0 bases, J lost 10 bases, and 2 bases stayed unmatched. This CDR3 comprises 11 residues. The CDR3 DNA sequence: TGCAGTGCTAGAGAGGACAGGTTAGCTTTCTTT. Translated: CSAREDRLAFF.

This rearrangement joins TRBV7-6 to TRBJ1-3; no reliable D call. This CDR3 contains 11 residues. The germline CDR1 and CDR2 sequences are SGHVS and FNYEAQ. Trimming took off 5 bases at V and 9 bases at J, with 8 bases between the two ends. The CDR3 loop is CASSPAGTIYF. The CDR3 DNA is TGTGCCAGCAGCCCCGCTGGCACCATATATTTT. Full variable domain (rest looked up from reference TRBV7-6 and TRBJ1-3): GAGVSQSPRYKVTKRGQDVALRCDPISGHVSLYWYRQALGQGPEFLTYFNYEAQQDKSGLPNDRFSAERPEGSISTLTIQRTEQRDSAMYRCASSPAGTIYFGEGSWLTVV.